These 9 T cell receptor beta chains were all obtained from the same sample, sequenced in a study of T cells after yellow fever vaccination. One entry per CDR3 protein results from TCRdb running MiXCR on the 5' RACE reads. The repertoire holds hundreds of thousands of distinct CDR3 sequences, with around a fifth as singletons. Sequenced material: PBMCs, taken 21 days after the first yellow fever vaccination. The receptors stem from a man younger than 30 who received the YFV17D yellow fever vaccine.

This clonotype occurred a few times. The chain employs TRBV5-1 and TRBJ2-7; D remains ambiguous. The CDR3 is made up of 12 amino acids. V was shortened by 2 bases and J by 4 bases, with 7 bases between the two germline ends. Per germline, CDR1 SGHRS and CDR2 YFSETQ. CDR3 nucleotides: TGCGCCAGCAGCTTAAACCGGTACGAGCAGTACTTC. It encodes CASSLNRYEQYF. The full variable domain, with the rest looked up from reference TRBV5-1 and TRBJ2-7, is KAGVTQTPRYLIKTRGQQVTLSCSPISGHRSVSWYQQTPGQGLQFLFEYFSETQRNKGNFPGRFSGRQFSNSRSEMNVSTLELGDSALYLCASSLNRYEQYFGPGTRLTVT.

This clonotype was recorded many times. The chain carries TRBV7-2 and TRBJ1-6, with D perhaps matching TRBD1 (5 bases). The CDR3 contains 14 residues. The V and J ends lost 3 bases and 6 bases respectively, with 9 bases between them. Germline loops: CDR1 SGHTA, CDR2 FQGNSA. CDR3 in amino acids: CASSLGLSNSPLHF. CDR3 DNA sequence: TGTGCCAGCAGCTTGGGACTGTCTAATTCACCCCTCCACTTT.

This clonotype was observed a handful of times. The CDR3 nucleotides read TGCAGTGCTTGGACAGGGGAAACCAAAAACATTCAGTACTTC. This translates into CSAWTGETKNIQYF. The V gene is TRBV20-1, the J gene TRBJ2-4, with 9 bases that match TRBD1. V lost 5 bases and J lost 2; bases outside the gene matches: 4. Germline V gene data show CDR1 as DFQATT and CDR2 as SNEGSKA (reference sequence). The CDR3 spans 14 residues.

The DNA for the CDR3 is TGCGCCAGCAGACCGAGGACAGCCGCGAACACCGGGGAGCTGTTTTTT. It yields the protein CASRPRTAANTGELFF. The V gene is TRBV4-1, the J gene TRBJ2-2; the D gene is possibly TRBD1 (6 bases). Deletions cut 6 bases from V and 0 bases from J, with 14 bases between. CDR3 length: 16 residues. Germline CDR1 MGHRA, CDR2 YSYEKL.

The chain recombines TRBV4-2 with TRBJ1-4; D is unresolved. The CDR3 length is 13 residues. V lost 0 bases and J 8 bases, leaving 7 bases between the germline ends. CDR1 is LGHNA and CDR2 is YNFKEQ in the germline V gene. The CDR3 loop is CASSQDAGEKLFF. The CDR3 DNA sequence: TGTGCCAGCAGCCAAGATGCCGGGGAAAAACTGTTTTTT.

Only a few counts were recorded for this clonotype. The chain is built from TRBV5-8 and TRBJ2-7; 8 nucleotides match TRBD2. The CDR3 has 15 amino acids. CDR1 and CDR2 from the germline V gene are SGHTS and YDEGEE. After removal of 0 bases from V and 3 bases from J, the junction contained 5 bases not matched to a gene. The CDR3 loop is CASSLGGLVGYEQYF. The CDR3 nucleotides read TGTGCCAGCAGCTTGGGGGGACTAGTGGGCTACGAGCAGTACTTC.

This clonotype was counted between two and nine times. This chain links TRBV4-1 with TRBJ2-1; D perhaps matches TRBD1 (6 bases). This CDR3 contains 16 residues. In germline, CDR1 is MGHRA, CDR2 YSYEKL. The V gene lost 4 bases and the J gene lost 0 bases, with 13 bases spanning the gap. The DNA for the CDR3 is TGCGCCAGCAGCCTACAGGGTTGGAGCTCCTACAATGAGCAGTTCTTC. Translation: CASSLQGWSSYNEQFF.

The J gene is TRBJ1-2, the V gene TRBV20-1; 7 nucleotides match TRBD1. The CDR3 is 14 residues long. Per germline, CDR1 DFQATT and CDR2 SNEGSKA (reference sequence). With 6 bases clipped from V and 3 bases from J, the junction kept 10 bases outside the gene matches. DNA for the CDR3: TGCAGTGCCAGAAGACAGGGACTGGACTATGGCTACACCTTC. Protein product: CSARRQGLDYGYTF.

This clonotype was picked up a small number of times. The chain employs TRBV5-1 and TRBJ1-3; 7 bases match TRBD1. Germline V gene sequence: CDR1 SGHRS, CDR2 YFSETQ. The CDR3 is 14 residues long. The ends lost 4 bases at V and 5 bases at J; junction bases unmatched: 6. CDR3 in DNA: TGCGCCAGCAGCCCGGGACAGCGAAGAAACACCATATATTTT. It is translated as CASSPGQRRNTIYF.